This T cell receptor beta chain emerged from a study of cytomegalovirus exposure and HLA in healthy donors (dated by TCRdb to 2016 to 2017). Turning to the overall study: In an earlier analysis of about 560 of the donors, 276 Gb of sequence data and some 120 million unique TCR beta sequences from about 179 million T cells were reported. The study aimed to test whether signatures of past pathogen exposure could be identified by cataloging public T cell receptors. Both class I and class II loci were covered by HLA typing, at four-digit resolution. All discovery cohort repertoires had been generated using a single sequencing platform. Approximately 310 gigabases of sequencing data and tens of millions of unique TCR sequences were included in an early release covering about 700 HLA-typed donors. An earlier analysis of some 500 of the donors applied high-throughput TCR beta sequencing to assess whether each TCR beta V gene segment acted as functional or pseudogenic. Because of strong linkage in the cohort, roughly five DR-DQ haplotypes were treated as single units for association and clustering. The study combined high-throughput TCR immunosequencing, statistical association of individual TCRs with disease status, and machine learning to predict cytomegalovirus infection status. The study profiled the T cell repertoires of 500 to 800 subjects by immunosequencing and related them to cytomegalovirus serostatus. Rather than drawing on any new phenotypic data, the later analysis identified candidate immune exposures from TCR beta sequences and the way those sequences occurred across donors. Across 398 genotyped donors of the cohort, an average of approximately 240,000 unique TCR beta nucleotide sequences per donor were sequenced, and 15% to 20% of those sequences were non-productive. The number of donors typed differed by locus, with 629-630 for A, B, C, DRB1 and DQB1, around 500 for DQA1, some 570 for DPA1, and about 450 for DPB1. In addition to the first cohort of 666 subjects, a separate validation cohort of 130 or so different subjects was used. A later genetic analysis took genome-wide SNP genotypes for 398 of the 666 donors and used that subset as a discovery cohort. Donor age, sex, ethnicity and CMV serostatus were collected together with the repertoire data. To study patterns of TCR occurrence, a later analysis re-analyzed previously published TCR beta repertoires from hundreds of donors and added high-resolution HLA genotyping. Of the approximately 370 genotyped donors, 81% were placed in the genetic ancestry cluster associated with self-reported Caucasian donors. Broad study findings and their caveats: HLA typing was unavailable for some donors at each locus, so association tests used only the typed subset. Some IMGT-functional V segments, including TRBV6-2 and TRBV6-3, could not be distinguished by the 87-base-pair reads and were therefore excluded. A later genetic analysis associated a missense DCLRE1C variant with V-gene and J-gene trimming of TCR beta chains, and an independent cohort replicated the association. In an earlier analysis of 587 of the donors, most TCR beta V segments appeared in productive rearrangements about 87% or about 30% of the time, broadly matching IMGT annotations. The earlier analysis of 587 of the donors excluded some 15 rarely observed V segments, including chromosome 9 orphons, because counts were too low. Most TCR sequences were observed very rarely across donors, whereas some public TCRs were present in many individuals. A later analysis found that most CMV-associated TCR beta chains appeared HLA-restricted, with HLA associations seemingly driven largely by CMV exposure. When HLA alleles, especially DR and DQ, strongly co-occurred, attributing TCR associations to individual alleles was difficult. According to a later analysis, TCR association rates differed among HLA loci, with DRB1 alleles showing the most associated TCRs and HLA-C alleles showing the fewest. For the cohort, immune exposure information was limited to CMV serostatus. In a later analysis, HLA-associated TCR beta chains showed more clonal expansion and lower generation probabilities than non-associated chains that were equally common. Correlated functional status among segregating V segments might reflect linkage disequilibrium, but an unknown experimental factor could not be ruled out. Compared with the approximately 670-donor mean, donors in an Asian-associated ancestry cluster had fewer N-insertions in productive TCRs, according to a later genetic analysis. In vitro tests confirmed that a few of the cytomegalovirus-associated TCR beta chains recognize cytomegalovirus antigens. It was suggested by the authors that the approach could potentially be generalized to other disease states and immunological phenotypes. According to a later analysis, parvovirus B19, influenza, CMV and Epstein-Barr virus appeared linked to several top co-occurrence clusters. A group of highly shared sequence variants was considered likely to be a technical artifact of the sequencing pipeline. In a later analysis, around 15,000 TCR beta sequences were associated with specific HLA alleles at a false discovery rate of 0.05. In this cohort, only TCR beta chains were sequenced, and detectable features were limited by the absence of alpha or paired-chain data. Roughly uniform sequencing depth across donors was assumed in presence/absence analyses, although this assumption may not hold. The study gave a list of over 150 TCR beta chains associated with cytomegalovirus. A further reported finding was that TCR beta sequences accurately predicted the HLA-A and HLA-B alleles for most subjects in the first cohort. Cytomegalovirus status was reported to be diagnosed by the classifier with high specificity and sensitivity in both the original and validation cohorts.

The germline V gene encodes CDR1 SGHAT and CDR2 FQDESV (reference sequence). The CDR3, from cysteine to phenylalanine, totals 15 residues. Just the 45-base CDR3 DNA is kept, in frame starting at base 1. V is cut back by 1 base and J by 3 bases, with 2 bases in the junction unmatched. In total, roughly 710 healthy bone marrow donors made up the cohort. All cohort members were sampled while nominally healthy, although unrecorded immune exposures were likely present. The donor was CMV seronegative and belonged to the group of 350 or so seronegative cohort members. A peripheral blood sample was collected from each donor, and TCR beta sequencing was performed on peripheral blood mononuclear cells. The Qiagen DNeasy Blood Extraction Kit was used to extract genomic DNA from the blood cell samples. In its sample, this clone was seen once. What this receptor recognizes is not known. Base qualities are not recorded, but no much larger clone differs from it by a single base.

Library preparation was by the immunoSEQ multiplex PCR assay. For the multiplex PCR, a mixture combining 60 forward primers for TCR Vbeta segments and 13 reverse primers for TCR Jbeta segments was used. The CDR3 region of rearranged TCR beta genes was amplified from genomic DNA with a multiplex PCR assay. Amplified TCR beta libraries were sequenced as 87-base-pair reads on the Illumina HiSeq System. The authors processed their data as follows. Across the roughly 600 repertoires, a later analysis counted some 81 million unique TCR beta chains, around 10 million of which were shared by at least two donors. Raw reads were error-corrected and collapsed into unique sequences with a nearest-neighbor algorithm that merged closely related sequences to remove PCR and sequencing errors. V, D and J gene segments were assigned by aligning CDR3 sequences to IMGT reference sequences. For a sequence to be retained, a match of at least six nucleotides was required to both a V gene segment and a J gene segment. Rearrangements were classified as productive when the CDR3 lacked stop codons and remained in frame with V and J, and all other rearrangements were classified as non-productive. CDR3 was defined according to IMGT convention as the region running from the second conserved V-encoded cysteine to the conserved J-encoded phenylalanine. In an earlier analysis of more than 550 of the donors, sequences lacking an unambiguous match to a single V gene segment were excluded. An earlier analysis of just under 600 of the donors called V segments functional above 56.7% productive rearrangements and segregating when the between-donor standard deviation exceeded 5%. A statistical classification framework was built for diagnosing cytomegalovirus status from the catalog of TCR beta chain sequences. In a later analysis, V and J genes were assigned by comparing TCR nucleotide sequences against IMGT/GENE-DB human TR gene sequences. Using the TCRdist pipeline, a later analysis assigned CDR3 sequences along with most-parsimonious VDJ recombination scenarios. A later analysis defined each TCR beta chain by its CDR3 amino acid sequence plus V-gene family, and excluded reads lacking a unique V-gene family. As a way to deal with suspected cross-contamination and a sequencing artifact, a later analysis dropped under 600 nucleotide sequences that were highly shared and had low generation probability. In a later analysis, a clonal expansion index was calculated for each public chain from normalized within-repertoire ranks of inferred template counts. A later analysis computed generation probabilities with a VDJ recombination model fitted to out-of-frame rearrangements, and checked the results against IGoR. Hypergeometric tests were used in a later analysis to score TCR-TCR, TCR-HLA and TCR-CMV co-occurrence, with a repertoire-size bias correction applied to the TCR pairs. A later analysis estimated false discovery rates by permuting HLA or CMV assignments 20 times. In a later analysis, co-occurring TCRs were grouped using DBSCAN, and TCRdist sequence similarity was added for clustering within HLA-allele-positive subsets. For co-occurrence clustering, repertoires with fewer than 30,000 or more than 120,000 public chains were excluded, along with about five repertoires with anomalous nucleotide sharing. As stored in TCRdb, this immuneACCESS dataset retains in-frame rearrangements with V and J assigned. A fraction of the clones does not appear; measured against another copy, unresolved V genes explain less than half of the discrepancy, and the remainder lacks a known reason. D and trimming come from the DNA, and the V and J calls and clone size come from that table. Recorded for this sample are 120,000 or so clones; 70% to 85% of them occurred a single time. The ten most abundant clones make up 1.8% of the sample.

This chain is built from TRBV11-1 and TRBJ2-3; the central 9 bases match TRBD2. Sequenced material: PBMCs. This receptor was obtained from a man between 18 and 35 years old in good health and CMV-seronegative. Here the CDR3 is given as CASSLDLAGTDTQYF. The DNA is TGTGCCAGCAGCTTAGATCTAGCGGGGACAGATACGCAGTATTTT. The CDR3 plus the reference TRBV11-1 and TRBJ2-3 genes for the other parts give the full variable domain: EAEVAQSPRYKITEKSQAVAFWCDPISGHATLYWYRQILGQGPELLVQFQDESVVDDSQLPKDRFSAERLKGVDSTLKIQPAELGDSAMYLCASSLDLAGTDTQYFGPGTRLTVL.